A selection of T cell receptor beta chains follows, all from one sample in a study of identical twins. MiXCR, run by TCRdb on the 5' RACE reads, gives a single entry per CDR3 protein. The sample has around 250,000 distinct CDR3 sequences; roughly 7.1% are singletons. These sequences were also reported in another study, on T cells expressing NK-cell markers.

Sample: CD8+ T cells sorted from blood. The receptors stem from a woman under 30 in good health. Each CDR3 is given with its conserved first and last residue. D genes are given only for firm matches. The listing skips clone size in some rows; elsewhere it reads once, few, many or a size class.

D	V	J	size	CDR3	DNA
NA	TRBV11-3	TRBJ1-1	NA	CASSITPRVTEAFF	TGTGCCAGCAGCATAACTCCTAGGGTCACTGAAGCTTTCTTT
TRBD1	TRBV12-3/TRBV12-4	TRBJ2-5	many	CARGSRQGEFETQYF	TGTGCCAGAGGATCTCGACAGGGTGAATTCGAGACCCAGTACTTC
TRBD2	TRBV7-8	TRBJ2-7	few	CASSLGASGAYEQYF	TGTGCCAGCAGCTTAGGGGCTAGCGGGGCCTACGAGCAGTACTTC
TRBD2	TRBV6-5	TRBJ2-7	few	CASSYWRGGYEQYF	TGTGCCAGCAGTTACTGGCGGGGGGGCTACGAGCAGTACTTC
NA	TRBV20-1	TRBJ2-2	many	CSAPSGDTGELFF	TGCAGTGCTCCGTCCGGGGACACCGGGGAGCTGTTTTTT
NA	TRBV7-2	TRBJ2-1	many	CASSLTGGGRTVYEQFF	TGTGCCAGCAGCTTAACAGGAGGAGGACGAACGGTATATGAGCAGTTCTTC
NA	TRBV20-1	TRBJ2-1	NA	CSARRGGAAYNEQFF	TGCAGTGCTAGAAGGGGGGGGGCCGCCTACAATGAGCAGTTCTTC
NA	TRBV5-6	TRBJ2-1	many	CASSSSWDNEQFF	TGTGCCAGCAGCTCCAGTTGGGACAATGAGCAGTTCTTC
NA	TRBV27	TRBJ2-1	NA	CASSGGMGAPFF	TGTGCCAGCAGTGGCGGAATGGGGGCACCGTTCTTC
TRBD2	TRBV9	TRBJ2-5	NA	CASNIGGGAETQYF	TGTGCCAGCAACATCGGCGGGGGGGCGGAGACCCAGTACTTC
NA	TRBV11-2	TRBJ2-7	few	CASRPGVGYEQYF	TGTGCCAGCCGTCCGGGGGTTGGCTACGAGCAGTACTTC
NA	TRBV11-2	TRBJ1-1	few	CASSLVLVTEAFF	TGTGCCAGCAGCTTAGTCCTTGTGACTGAAGCTTTCTTT
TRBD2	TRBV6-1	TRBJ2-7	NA	CATRDYKNYEQYF	TGTGCCACTCGGGACTACAAGAACTACGAGCAGTACTTC
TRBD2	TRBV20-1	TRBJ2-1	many	CSASRRTSGIGYNEQFF	TGCAGTGCTAGTAGAAGGACTAGCGGGATAGGGTACAATGAGCAGTTCTTC
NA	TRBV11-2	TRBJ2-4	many	CASSSSQWDKNIQYF	TGTGCCAGCAGCTCCTCACAGTGGGACAAAAACATTCAGTACTTC
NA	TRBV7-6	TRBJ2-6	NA	CASSLGGVSGANVLTF	TGTGCCAGCAGCTTAGGAGGGGTCTCTGGGGCCAACGTCCTGACTTTC
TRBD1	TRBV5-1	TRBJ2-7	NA	CASTGQGEQYF	TGCGCCAGCACCGGACAGGGCGAGCAGTACTTC
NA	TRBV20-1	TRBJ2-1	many	CSARGTYNSYNEQFF	TGCAGTGCTCGCGGGACTTACAACTCCTACAATGAGCAGTTCTTC
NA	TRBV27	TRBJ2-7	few	CASSATQGYEQYF	TGTGCCAGCAGTGCCACACAGGGCTACGAGCAGTACTTC
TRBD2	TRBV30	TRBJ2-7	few	CAWSPGTSGSEYEQYF	TGTGCCTGGAGCCCAGGGACTAGCGGGAGTGAGTACGAGCAGTACTTC
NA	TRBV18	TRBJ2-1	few	CASSQKVQNEQFF	TGTGCCAGCTCACAAAAGGTCCAAAATGAGCAGTTCTTC
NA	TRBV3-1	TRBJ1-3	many	CASSQDGGGQPSGNTIYF	TGTGCCAGCAGCCAAGATGGGGGCGGACAGCCCTCTGGAAACACCATATATTTT